These T cell receptor beta chains were read from a single sample in a study of blood T cells in healthy people across ages. TCRdb recomputed calls from the 5' RACE reads with MiXCR, one row per CDR3 protein. The data contain hundreds of thousands of distinct CDR3 sequences, approximately 60% of them singletons. Specimen: blood. The receptors derive from a man aged 35-49 years in good health. Both conserved end residues are part of each CDR3. The D gene is left open where the match is weak. Where a row states a size, it is once, few, many or the class of an expanded clone; other rows omit it.

.	TRBV12-3/TRBV12-4	TRBJ2-5	.	CASSPGTHGLETQYF	TGTGCCAGCAGTCCCGGGACCCATGGGCTGGAGACCCAGTACTTC
.	TRBV9	TRBJ2-7	TRBD2	CASSVAATGGSYEQYF	TGTGCCAGCAGCGTAGCCGCTACGGGAGGGTCCTACGAGCAGTACTTC
.	TRBV18	TRBJ2-3	TRBD1	CASSPKGGGADTQYF	TGTGCCAGCTCACCTAAAGGGGGCGGAGCAGATACGCAGTATTTT
.	TRBV13	TRBJ2-7	TRBD1	CASRRQGLYEQYF	TGTGCCAGCAGGAGACAGGGGCTCTACGAGCAGTACTTC
few	TRBV29-1	TRBJ1-4	.	CSVPGPSNEKLFF	TGCAGCGTACCGGGACCTTCTAATGAAAAACTGTTTTTT
.	TRBV20-1	TRBJ2-5	TRBD2	CSARTSSETQYF	TGCAGTGCAAGGACTAGCTCAGAGACCCAGTACTTC
.	TRBV5-5	TRBJ2-1	.	CASSLELNTYNEQFF	TGTGCCAGCAGCTTGGAACTAAATACCTACAATGAGCAGTTCTTC
.	TRBV3-1	TRBJ2-1	TRBD2	CASSQGNRGGANEQFF	TGTGCCAGCAGCCAAGGTAACCGCGGGGGGGCGAATGAGCAGTTCTTC
.	TRBV20-1	TRBJ2-3	.	CSARDPSGSQGDTQYF	TGCAGTGCTAGAGATCCATCAGGCTCCCAGGGAGATACGCAGTATTTT
.	TRBV6-2/TRBV6-3	TRBJ2-7	TRBD1	CASSSPAGTVYEQYF	TGTGCCAGCAGTTCTCCTGCCGGGACAGTCTACGAGCAGTACTTC
.	TRBV2	TRBJ1-5	.	CASSEAPGNQPQHF	TGTGCCAGCAGTGAAGCGCCTGGCAATCAGCCCCAGCATTTT
few	TRBV12-3/TRBV12-4	TRBJ2-5	.	CASSLWREKQETQYF	TGTGCCAGCAGTTTATGGCGGGAAAAGCAAGAGACCCAGTACTTC
.	TRBV7-2	TRBJ1-4	.	CASSLVRGNEKLFF	TGTGCCAGCAGCTTAGTCAGGGGCAATGAAAAACTGTTTTTT
.	TRBV20-1	TRBJ2-7	.	CSASRTTGTYEQYF	TGCAGTGCTAGTAGGACCACTGGGACCTACGAGCAGTACTTC
.	TRBV6-5	TRBJ2-1	TRBD2	CASSYSSGHVNEQFF	TGTGCCAGCAGTTACAGTAGCGGGCATGTCAATGAGCAGTTCTTC
.	TRBV12-5	TRBJ1-2	.	CARRADSLGGYTF	TGTGCTAGGCGAGCCGACAGCCTGGGAGGCTACACCTTC
few	TRBV29-1	TRBJ2-7	.	CSVGAGGASYEQYF	TGCAGCGTTGGGGCAGGCGGCGCGTCCTACGAGCAGTACTTC
few	TRBV7-2	TRBJ2-3	TRBD2	CASSGTSGSPTDTQYF	TGTGCCAGCAGCGGGACTAGCGGGAGTCCGACAGATACGCAGTATTTT
many	TRBV28	TRBJ2-1	TRBD2	CASLEREVGYNEQFF	TGTGCCAGCCTTGAACGGGAGGTAGGGTACAATGAGCAGTTCTTC
.	TRBV7-2	TRBJ1-2	.	CASSSQTGWGDDGYGYTF	TGTGCCAGCAGCTCCCAGACAGGTTGGGGAGATGATGGGTATGGCTACACCTTC
.	TRBV5-4	TRBJ2-6	TRBD1	CASSLGGAGGSSGANVLTF	TGTGCCAGCAGCTTGGGCGGAGCAGGGGGTTCCTCTGGGGCCAACGTCCTGACTTTC
.	TRBV6-5	TRBJ2-7	TRBD1	CASSVDGQGYEQYF	TGTGCCAGCAGTGTGGACGGACAGGGCTACGAGCAGTACTTC
.	TRBV9	TRBJ2-3	TRBD2	CASSPGGFTDTQYF	TGTGCCAGCAGCCCGGGGGGGTTCACAGATACGCAGTATTTT
.	TRBV10-3	TRBJ2-5	TRBD2	CAISEGTSGKETQYF	TGTGCCATCAGTGAAGGGACTAGCGGAAAAGAGACCCAGTACTTC
.	TRBV7-9	TRBJ2-1	.	CASRQVGEQFF	TGTGCCAGCAGACAAGTTGGTGAGCAGTTCTTC
.	TRBV7-9	TRBJ1-5	TRBD1	CASSLVTGAVNQPLHF	TGTGCCAGCAGCTTAGTGACAGGGGCGGTCAATCAGCCCCTGCATTTT
.	TRBV27	TRBJ2-5	.	CASSEVFSETQYF	TGTGCCAGCAGCGAGGTGTTTTCAGAGACCCAGTACTTC
.	TRBV20-1	TRBJ1-2	TRBD1	CSARVRQGIDYGYTF	TGCAGTGCTAGAGTTAGACAGGGTATAGACTATGGCTACACCTTC
.	TRBV19	TRBJ1-5	.	CASSIVGASYNQPQHF	TGTGCCAGTAGTATCGTGGGGGCGAGCTACAATCAGCCCCAGCATTTT
few	TRBV20-1	TRBJ2-5	TRBD2	CSAPRTIAGGLQETQYF	TGCAGTGCTCCCCGGACCATAGCGGGGGGCCTCCAAGAGACCCAGTACTTC
many	TRBV28	TRBJ2-7	.	CASSPLRTGEQYF	TGTGCCAGCAGTCCCTTGCGCACCGGGGAGCAGTACTTC
few	TRBV10-3	TRBJ2-1	.	CAISGPLGGSKDYNEQFF	TGTGCCATCAGTGGCCCCTTGGGGGGATCAAAGGACTACAATGAGCAGTTCTTC
.	TRBV29-1	TRBJ1-5	.	CSVRRAGLNQPQHF	TGCAGCGTTCGTCGGGCGGGGCTCAATCAGCCCCAGCATTTT
.	TRBV11-3	TRBJ2-7	.	CASSLVSISDEQYF	TGTGCCAGCAGCTTAGTCTCTATATCCGATGAGCAGTACTTC
.	TRBV2	TRBJ2-3	TRBD1	CASSERGQGTTDTQYF	TGTGCCAGCAGTGAACGGGGACAGGGGACCACAGATACGCAGTATTTT
.	TRBV15	TRBJ2-3	.	CATSRTGNGTDTQYF	TGTGCCACCAGCAGGACGGGCAATGGCACAGATACGCAGTATTTT
.	TRBV28	TRBJ2-1	.	CASSPPARNEQFF	TGTGCCAGCAGTCCCCCGGCTAGGAATGAGCAGTTCTTC
.	TRBV2	TRBJ2-3	.	CASEDTFTDTQYF	TGTGCCAGCGAGGACACCTTCACAGATACGCAGTATTTT
.	TRBV24-1	TRBJ1-5	TRBD1	CATSEAGQGGNQPQHF	TGTGCCACCAGTGAGGCGGGACAGGGGGGCAATCAGCCCCAGCATTTT
once	TRBV6-1	TRBJ2-7	.	CASSEGWVAYEQYF	TGTGCCAGCAGTGAGGGGTGGGTGGCCTACGAGCAGTACTTC
few	TRBV20-1	TRBJ2-4	TRBD2	CSAPTPGRAKNIQYF	TGCAGTGCACCAACCCCCGGGAGGGCCAAAAACATTCAGTACTTC
once	TRBV7-9	TRBJ1-4	.	CASSFLGGLGQTTNEKLFF	TGTGCCAGCAGCTTTTTGGGGGGTTTAGGACAGACAACTAATGAAAAACTGTTTTTT